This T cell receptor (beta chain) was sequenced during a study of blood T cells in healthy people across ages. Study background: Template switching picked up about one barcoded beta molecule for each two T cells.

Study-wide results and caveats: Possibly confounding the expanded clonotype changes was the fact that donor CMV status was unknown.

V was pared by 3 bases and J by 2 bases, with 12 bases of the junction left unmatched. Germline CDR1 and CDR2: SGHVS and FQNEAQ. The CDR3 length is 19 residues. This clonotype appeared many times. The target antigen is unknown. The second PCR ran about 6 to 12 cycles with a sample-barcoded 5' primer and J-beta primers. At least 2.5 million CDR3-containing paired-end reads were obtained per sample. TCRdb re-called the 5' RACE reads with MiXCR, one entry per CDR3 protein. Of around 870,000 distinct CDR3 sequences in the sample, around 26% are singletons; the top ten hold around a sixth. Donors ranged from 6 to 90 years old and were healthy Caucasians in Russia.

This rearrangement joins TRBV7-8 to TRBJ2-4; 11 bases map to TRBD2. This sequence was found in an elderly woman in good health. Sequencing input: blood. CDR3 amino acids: CASSFLVSGGARSKNIQYF. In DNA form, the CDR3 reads TGTGCCAGCAGCTTCTTGGTTAGCGGGGGGGCTAGGTCCAAAAACATTCAGTACTTC. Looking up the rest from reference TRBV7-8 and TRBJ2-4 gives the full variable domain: GAGVSQSPRYKVAKRGQDVALRCDPISGHVSLFWYQQALGQGPEFLTYFQNEAQLDKSGLPSDRFFAERPEGSVSTLKIQRTQQEDSAVYLCASSFLVSGGARSKNIQYFGAGTRLSVL.